This T cell receptor beta chain was observed in a study of blood T cell repertoires in COVID-19. On the study more broadly: The origin of the acute and convalescent COVID-19 samples was the United States, Italy and Spain. PBMCs, B-cell-depleted T cells, or T cells were the source of the cDNA or gDNA that made up the material.

Looked up from germline, CDR1 is MNHEY and CDR2 is SVGAGI. The germline V and J ends were trimmed by 7 bases and 2 bases, with 11 bases remaining between them. This CDR3 spans 13 amino acids. Per the authors' pipeline: Amplifying reference gene primers gave estimates of nucleated cell counts. Repertoires were generated with immunoSEQ multiplex PCR, while TCRdb's copy carries only in-frame clones and drops some. D and trimming were read from the DNA, whereas the V and J calls and clone size are those reported in that table. This sample has 120,000 or so clones, with 85% found just once. The sample consisted of peripheral blood. The V gene is TRBV6-5, the J gene TRBJ1-1; D is possibly TRBD1 (6 bases). This clonotype was obtained from an elderly woman with acute or convalescent COVID-19. The DNA for the CDR3 is TGTGCCAGCAAACGGACAGTTAACACTGAAGCTTTCTTT. Residues: CASKRTVNTEAFF.